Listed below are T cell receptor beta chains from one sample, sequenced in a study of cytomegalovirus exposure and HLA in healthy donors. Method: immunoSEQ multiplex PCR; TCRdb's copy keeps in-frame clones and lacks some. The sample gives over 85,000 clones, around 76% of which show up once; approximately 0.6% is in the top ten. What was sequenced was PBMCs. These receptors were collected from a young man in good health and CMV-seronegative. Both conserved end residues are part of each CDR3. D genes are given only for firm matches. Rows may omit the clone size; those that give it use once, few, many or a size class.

TGTGCCAGCAGCCAAAGACAGGAGCTGACCGGAAAACTGTTTTTT,CASSQRQELTGKLFF,TRBV5-6,TRBJ1-4,few,-
TGTGCCAGCAGTGAAACTTATAACTATGGCTACACCTTC,CASSETYNYGYTF,TRBV6-1,TRBJ1-2,-,-
TGTGCCAGCAGCATTACAGATGAAAAACTGTTTTTT,CASSITDEKLFF,TRBV7-9,TRBJ1-4,-,-
TGTGCCAGCAGTGAAAGCGGGACCAAATACAATGAGCAGTTCTTC,CASSESGTKYNEQFF,TRBV6-1,TRBJ2-1,-,TRBD2
TGTGCCAGCAGCTTAGCGATGGACTTCGGGGAGCTGTTTTTT,CASSLAMDFGELFF,TRBV7-8,TRBJ2-2,few,-
TGCAGTGCAAGGGGTCACAATGAGCAGTTCTTC,CSARGHNEQFF,TRBV20-1,TRBJ2-1,-,-
TGTGCCAGCAGCTTGGTGGCTGAAAATGAGCAGTTCTTC,CASSLVAENEQFF,TRBV5-4,TRBJ2-1,-,-
TGTGCCAGCAGTGGAGAAGCAATCTACGAGCAGTACTTC,CASSGEAIYEQYF,TRBV2,TRBJ2-7,-,-
TGTGCCAGCAGTCTACAGGGATTAAATTCACCCCTCCACTTT,CASSLQGLNSPLHF,TRBV6-1,TRBJ1-6,-,-
TGTGCCACCAGCGGACCCGACAGGGTAATCCCTGAAGCTTTCTTT,CATSGPDRVIPEAFF,TRBV15,TRBJ1-1,few,TRBD1
TGTGCCAGCAGGGAACAGGGGGGAGGTGAAAAACTGTTTTTT,CASREQGGGEKLFF,TRBV28,TRBJ1-4,-,TRBD1
TGTGCCAGCAGCCAAGAGACCAGGGGGCGGTACAATGAGCAGTTCTTC,CASSQETRGRYNEQFF,TRBV4-2,TRBJ2-1,few,TRBD1
TGTGCCAGCAGCTTAGGTTGGGATGGGGGGAGGAACACTGAAGCTTTCTTT,CASSLGWDGGRNTEAFF,TRBV13,TRBJ1-1,few,-
TGTGCCAGCCGGACAGGGGGTATCGAGCAGTACTTC,CASRTGGIEQYF,TRBV2,TRBJ2-7,-,TRBD1
TGTGCCAGCAGTGAATTGACAGTGAGCTATGGCTACACCTTC,CASSELTVSYGYTF,TRBV2,TRBJ1-2,-,-
TGTGCCAGCAGTTTCGGGACAGGGGGCTATGGCTACACCTTC,CASSFGTGGYGYTF,TRBV6-1,TRBJ1-2,few,TRBD1
TGCGCCAGCAGCTTCCGGGGGAGTAGTTCTGGGGCCAACGTCCTGACTTTC,CASSFRGSSSGANVLTF,TRBV5-1,TRBJ2-6,-,-
TGTGCCAGCAGCCCCTCCCGACTAGCGGGAGTGGCCGGGGAGCTGTTTTTT,CASSPSRLAGVAGELFF,TRBV11-2,TRBJ2-2,-,TRBD2
TGCGCCAGCAGCTTGTTGGGACTAGGATGGTCAGAGACCCAGTACTTC,CASSLLGLGWSETQYF,TRBV5-1,TRBJ2-5,-,TRBD2
TGTGCCAGCAGCTTAGCCCGGGGCTACGAGCAGTACTTC,CASSLARGYEQYF,TRBV7-9,TRBJ2-7,once,-
TGTGCCAGCAGCTCGAGTCAGGTCAGTAAGCAGTACTTC,CASSSSQVSKQYF,TRBV7-9,TRBJ2-5,-,-
TGTGCCAGCAGCTCCATGGGGACAATGAACACTGAAGCTTTCTTT,CASSSMGTMNTEAFF,TRBV7-3,TRBJ1-1,once,-
TGTGCCAGCAGCCTGAGGACAGGGTTAGCTGGGGCCAACGTCCTGACTTTC,CASSLRTGLAGANVLTF,TRBV5-6,TRBJ2-6,-,TRBD1
TGTGCCAGCAGACCGGGACAGGGGTACAATCAGCCCCAGCATTTT,CASRPGQGYNQPQHF,TRBV6-5,TRBJ1-5,-,TRBD1
TGTGCCAGCAGCGCCAACTCGCCAGATACGCAGTATTTT,CASSANSPDTQYF,TRBV25-1,TRBJ2-3,-,-
TGTGCCAGCAGCTGGACCGCTAGCAACTATGGCTACACCTTC,CASSWTASNYGYTF,TRBV6-5,TRBJ1-2,few,-
TGTGCCAGCAGTGATTTAGGAGGGCGCGAAAAACTGTTTTTT,CASSDLGGREKLFF,TRBV25-1,TRBJ1-4,-,-
TGCGCCAGCAGCCAAGATTTCATACTATTCTCTGGAAACACCATATATTTT,CASSQDFILFSGNTIYF,TRBV4-3,TRBJ1-3,few,-
TGTGCCAGTAGTATAACGCGGGGCCGACACAATGAGCAGTTCTTC,CASSITRGRHNEQFF,TRBV19,TRBJ2-1,-,-
TGCGCCAGCAGTCAAGACAGTTCCTATGGCTACACCTTC,CASSQDSSYGYTF,TRBV23-1,TRBJ1-2,-,-
TGTGCCACCAGCAGAGAAGGGAGGGGTAATTCACCCCTCCACTTT,CATSREGRGNSPLHF,TRBV15,TRBJ1-6,once,-
TGTGCCACCAGCAACAGACAGGGGTCCTACACTGAAGCTTTCTTT,CATSNRQGSYTEAFF,TRBV15,TRBJ1-1,-,TRBD1
TGTGCCAGCACCCCCGAGGCGGGGAGCTATGGCTACACCTTC,CASTPEAGSYGYTF,TRBV6-4,TRBJ1-2,-,-
TGTGCCAGTAGTATACTCTGGACAGGGGTTGGGCAGCCCCAGCATTTT,CASSILWTGVGQPQHF,TRBV19,TRBJ1-5,-,TRBD1
TGCGCCAGCAGCTTGGACACAGGACAGGGGAACACTGAAGCTTTCTTT,CASSLDTGQGNTEAFF,TRBV5-1,TRBJ1-1,-,TRBD1
TGTGCCACCAGCCGTGGAGGCCAGTCGAGTGAAAAACTGTTTTTT,CATSRGGQSSEKLFF,TRBV5-5,TRBJ1-4,-,-
TGTGCCAGCAGCCCCAAGGGCGGGGGGGCGTCGGATACGCAGTATTTT,CASSPKGGGASDTQYF,TRBV2,TRBJ2-3,few,TRBD2
TGTGCCAGTAGCCAGACAGTGAACACTGAAGCTTTCTTT,CASSQTVNTEAFF,TRBV19,TRBJ1-1,-,-
TGTGCCAGCAGCGTGGCAGGGGCCGGGTATGGCTACACCTTC,CASSVAGAGYGYTF,TRBV9,TRBJ1-2,-,-
TGTGCCACCAGCAGAGATCTTTCGGTGCGTGAGCAGTTCTTC,CATSRDLSVREQFF,TRBV15,TRBJ2-1,-,-
TGTGCCAGCATCAGGGGGCGACAGGGTTCAGCCAAAAACATTCAGTACTTC,CASIRGRQGSAKNIQYF,TRBV2,TRBJ2-4,-,TRBD1
TGTGCCAGCAGCAAGATGGCCGGCAGGGGATTTTCACCCCTCCACTTT,CASSKMAGRGFSPLHF,TRBV21-1,TRBJ1-6,-,-
TGTGCCAGCAGCCGAAACCTTCAAACAGGGGCTGAAGCTTTCTTT,CASSRNLQTGAEAFF,TRBV4-2,TRBJ1-1,-,TRBD1
TGTGCCAGCAGCTTGAGTGCAGGTCTCGGCGAGCAGTACTTC,CASSLSAGLGEQYF,TRBV11-1,TRBJ2-7,few,-
TGTGCCAGCAGTGAAGAGGAATATCATTTGAACACTGAAGCTTTCTTT,CASSEEEYHLNTEAFF,TRBV25-1,TRBJ1-1,-,-
TGTGCCAGCAGCCCTGCTTACCTCACTAGCACAGATACGCAGTATTTT,CASSPAYLTSTDTQYF,TRBV11-2,TRBJ2-3,-,-
TGCAGCGTTGGTTTTGGGTACAGTGGCACTGAAGCTTTCTTT,CSVGFGYSGTEAFF,TRBV29-1,TRBJ1-1,-,-
TGTGCCAGCAGGTGGGGACAGGGGGCTTGGGAGCAGTACTTC,CASRWGQGAWEQYF,TRBV27,TRBJ2-7,-,TRBD1